This T cell receptor beta chain was documented in a study of beta chain features in type 1 diabetes. Study summary: Across every sample, 107,917,701 sorted cells were examined in total.

The study reverse transcribed the entire isolated RNA, so it sequenced expressed TCRB transcripts. Measured with immunoSEQ multiplex PCR; TCRdb has only the in-frame clones, and not every one. The repertoire holds 500,000 to 850,000 clones, with around 15% as singletons. Study-wide findings and caveats: Although PCR might favor shorter templates, it would do so equally in patients and controls. Across all four CD4+ subsets, people with type 1 diabetes showed modestly shorter TCRB CDR3s.

In the case of this clone: What it binds is unknown.

Each sorted fraction was over 95% pure. The V end was cut by 5 bases, the J end by 5 bases, with 6 bases between. The CDR3 has 11 amino acids. Germline V lookup: CDR1 SGHVS, CDR2 FNYEAQ. The rearrangement joins TRBV7-6 to TRBJ2-5, with D uncertain. The sequencing input was naive CD4+ T cells from blood. This TCR came from a man between 18 and 29 years old with type 1 diabetes. In nucleotides, the CDR3 is TGTGCCAGCAGCGCGGAGGAGACCCAGTACTTC. This sequence encodes CASSAEETQYF.